This passage covers 24 T cell receptor beta chains from one sample sequenced in a study of blood T cell repertoires in COVID-19 (TCRdb year 2020). Receptor libraries were prepared by the immunoSEQ multiplex PCR assay. Imported from immuneACCESS, the table was reduced by TCRdb to in-frame sequences with V and J called. These copies leave out some clones; in studies compared against another copy, an unresolved V gene accounts for under half, and the cause of the remainder is not known. The sample contains 200,000 to 300,000 clones, over 80% of them found a single time. The ten largest clones add up to over 4.5% of the sample. The source material was peripheral blood. Receptors were obtained from a human donor in a cohort sampled during active COVID-19.

V is TRBV19 and J is TRBJ2-1; D possibly corresponds to TRBD2 (5 bases). Trimming took 2 bases from V and 15 from J, leaving 17 bases between them. Germline CDR1 is LNHDA and CDR2 is SQIVND (reference sequence). This CDR3 contains 13 residues. CDR3 nucleotide sequence: TGTGCCAGTAGTATACCGGCGGGCCCCTGGAGGTTCTTC. It specifies CASSIPAGPWRFF.

The rearrangement joins TRBV9 to TRBJ2-2, with D possibly TRBD2 on 6 matching bases. In germline, CDR1 is SGDLS, CDR2 YYNGEE. Trimming removed 0 bases at V and 6 bases at J, with 12 bases between. The length of the CDR3 is 15 residues. The CDR3 loop is CASSVAGVNAGELFF. The CDR3 nucleotides are TGTGCCAGCAGCGTAGCGGGGGTAAATGCCGGGGAGCTGTTTTTT.

V gene TRBV5-1 combines with J gene TRBJ1-4; the match to TRBD1 covers 8 bases. CDR3 length: 14 residues. Per germline, CDR1 SGHRS and CDR2 YFSETQ. V dropped 4 bases and J dropped 4; count of bases not matched to a gene: 3. The CDR3 coding sequence is TGCGCCAGCAGCCCGACAGGGGATAATGAAAAACTGTTTTTT. Encoded protein: CASSPTGDNEKLFF.

The chain joins TRBV15 to TRBJ2-7; 8 bases fit TRBD2. The CDR3 runs 13 residues. CDR1 is LNHNV and CDR2 is YYDKDF in the germline V gene (reference sequence). Trimming at V came to 3 bases and at J to 6 bases, leaving 4 bases not matched to a gene. The CDR3 protein is CATSSLRGGEQYF. DNA for the CDR3: TGTGCCACCAGCAGCCTTCGGGGGGGCGAGCAGTACTTC.

The chain's CDR3 is CASSWDRVSDEQYF. The CDR3, as DNA: TGTGCCAGCAGCTGGGACAGGGTATCGGACGAGCAGTACTTC. This rearrangement joins TRBV5-4 to TRBJ2-7; 9 positions agree with TRBD1. This CDR3 has 14 residues. J lost 5 bases, V lost 3 bases, and 6 bases had no gene match. The V gene's germline CDR1 is SGHNT and CDR2 YYREEE (reference sequence).

The genes are TRBV5-1 and TRBJ1-3, with a tentative D call TRBD1 (5 bases). V gave up 4 bases and J gave up 2 bases, with 13 bases separating them. The CDR3 is 15 amino acids. CDR1 is SGHRS and CDR2 is YFSETQ in the germline V gene. CDR3 in DNA: TGCGCCAGCAGCCCCAGGGCTATTGCTGGAAACACCATATATTTT. Its translation: CASSPRAIAGNTIYF.

The V and J genes are TRBV19 and TRBJ1-6, with TRBD1 matching 7 bases. The V gene's germline CDR1 is LNHDA and CDR2 SQIVND (reference sequence). J gave up 8 bases and V 10 bases, and 11 bases lay outside the gene matches. This CDR3 is built from 14 residues. CDR3 sequence reads: CATNRGLSDSPLHF. The CDR3 DNA follows: TGTGCCACGAACAGGGGATTAAGTGATTCACCCCTCCACTTT.

This clone was picked up one time. The chain couples TRBV14 to TRBJ1-1; D unresolved. In germline, CDR1 is SGHDN, CDR2 FVKESK. This CDR3 is built from 13 residues. The V gene lost 1 base and the J gene lost 0 bases, with 3 bases spanning the gap. CDR3 in DNA: TGTGCCAGCAGCCAAGGAGTGAACACTGAAGCTTTCTTT. Residues: CASSQGVNTEAFF.

The rearrangement links TRBV19 to TRBJ2-7; 15 nucleotides match TRBD2. With 4 bases clipped from V and 4 bases from J, the junction kept 8 bases outside the gene matches. In germline, CDR1 is LNHDA, CDR2 SQIVND (reference sequence). The CDR3 consists of 17 residues. The CDR3 bases are TGTGCCAGTAGTACGACACCCGGGACTAGCGGGGGGTACGAGCAGTACTTC. Translating gives CASSTTPGTSGGYEQYF.

CDR3 sequence (DNA): TGCGCCAGCAGCTGGGACAGGGTTGGCAGGTTAATGAACACTGAAGCTTTCTTT. Translating it yields CASSWDRVGRLMNTEAFF. This chain connects TRBV5-1 to TRBJ1-1, with TRBD1 identical over 9 bases. This CDR3 contains 18 residues. Looked up from germline, CDR1 is SGHRS and CDR2 is YFSETQ. The junction had 12 bases not matched to a gene; V was cut back by 3 bases and J by 0 bases. Full variable domain (rest looked up from reference TRBV5-1 and TRBJ1-1): KAGVTQTPRYLIKTRGQQVTLSCSPISGHRSVSWYQQTPGQGLQFLFEYFSETQRNKGNFPGRFSGRQFSNSRSEMNVSTLELGDSALYLCASSWDRVGRLMNTEAFFGQGTRLTVV.

V gene TRBV6-4 combines with J gene TRBJ2-1; 11 bases line up with TRBD2. The trim removed 5 bases at V and 7 bases at J, leaving 7 bases unmatched. This CDR3 is 15 amino acids long. Germline V lookup: CDR1 MRHNA, CDR2 SNTAGT. The CDR3 here is CASSLAGGPENEQFF. The CDR3, as DNA: TGTGCCAGCAGTTTAGCGGGAGGGCCGGAAAATGAGCAGTTCTTC.

This chain uses TRBV6-5 with TRBJ2-1; 9 positions match TRBD2. CDR1 and CDR2 (germline): MNHEY, SVGAGI. The CDR3 consists of 15 residues. V was pared by 6 bases and J by 6 bases, with 9 bases of the junction left unmatched. The CDR3, as DNA: TGTGCCAGCAGACTCACTAGCGGGTTAATCAATGAGCAGTTCTTC. It encodes CASRLTSGLINEQFF.

The chain employs TRBV10-3 and TRBJ2-5; the D gene is possibly TRBD2 (6 bases). The V end was cut by 5 bases, the J end by 0 bases, with 10 bases between. The germline V gene encodes CDR1 ENHRY and CDR2 SYGVKD. This CDR3 has 14 residues. The chain's CDR3 is CAISSRGDQETQYF. CDR3 DNA sequence: TGTGCCATCAGTTCGCGGGGAGACCAAGAGACCCAGTACTTC.

DNA of the CDR3: TGTGCCAGCAGCGGACAGGAGAACACTGAAGCTTTCTTT. It specifies CASSGQENTEAFF. The V call is TRBV2, the J call TRBJ1-1, with 7 nucleotides matching TRBD1. This CDR3 contains 13 residues. CDR1 and CDR2 (germline): SNHLY, FYNNEI. Trimming at V came to 6 bases and at J to 1 base, leaving 2 bases not matched to a gene.

This clone was seen only once. The genes are TRBV11-3 and TRBJ1-1; 9 nucleotides match TRBD1. V lost 3 bases, J lost 3 bases, and 2 bases stayed unmatched. The CDR3 has 14 amino acids. CDR1 is SGHNT and CDR2 is YENEEA in the germline V gene. The CDR3 reads CASSLTGGYTEAFF. CDR3 coding DNA: TGTGCCAGCAGCTTGACAGGGGGTTACACTGAAGCTTTCTTT.

The J gene is TRBJ1-4, the V gene TRBV10-1, with TRBD1 identical over 10 bases. This CDR3 comprises 15 residues. Germline CDR1 WNHNN, CDR2 SYGVQD (reference sequence). With V trimmed by 6 bases and J by 6 bases, 7 bases remained unmatched. The CDR3 here is CASSLGQGGYEKLFF. CDR3 DNA sequence: TGCGCCAGCAGCCTTGGACAGGGGGGATATGAAAAACTGTTTTTT.

In DNA form, the CDR3 reads TGTGCCAGCTTTCCGGGGGGTAATAATTCACCCCTCCACTTT. This gives the protein CASFPGGNNSPLHF. The chain couples TRBV5-3 to TRBJ1-6; D is perhaps TRBD1 (5 bases). TRBV5-3 is treated as an ORF (open reading frame) with a function not yet certain. The CDR3 length is 14 residues. Trimming took 8 bases from V and 5 from J, leaving 14 bases between them.

This rearrangement joins TRBV19 to TRBJ1-5; D is undetermined. Trimming pared 7 bases from V and 0 bases from J, leaving 10 bases between. This CDR3 is 14 amino acids long. Germline V gene data show CDR1 as LNHDA and CDR2 as SQIVND (reference sequence). CDR3 amino acids: CASKEVYSNQPQHF. The CDR3 nucleotides are TGTGCCAGTAAGGAGGTATATAGCAATCAGCCCCAGCATTTT.

The CDR3 reads CASSPPNYNEQFF. The DNA for the CDR3 is TGTGCCAGCAGCCCCCCAAACTACAATGAGCAGTTCTTC. V usage is TRBV12-3 or TRBV12-4 and J usage is TRBJ2-1; D is unclear. The V gene lost 6 bases and the J gene lost 3 bases, with 9 bases spanning the gap. There are 13 residues in the CDR3.

The genes are TRBV7-9 and TRBJ2-2; D is uncertain. The CDR3 length is 16 residues. In germline, CDR1 is SEHNR, CDR2 FQNEAQ (reference sequence). V was trimmed by 3 bases and J by 0 bases, leaving 11 bases between them. CDR3 sequence (DNA): TGTGCCAGCAGCTTCCGGTTCTCGGCGAACACCGGGGAGCTGTTTTTT. Its protein product is CASSFRFSANTGELFF.

This rearrangement joins TRBV19 to TRBJ2-2, with D possibly TRBD1 on 6 matching bases. The germline V and J ends were trimmed by 7 bases and 1 base, with 13 bases remaining between them. CDR3 length: 15 amino acids. In germline, CDR1 is LNHDA, CDR2 SQIVND (reference sequence). CDR3 DNA: TGTGCCAGTAAAAGACAGGCCATGAACACCGGGGAGCTGTTTTTT. Its protein is CASKRQAMNTGELFF. The full variable domain, with the rest looked up from reference TRBV19 and TRBJ2-2, is DGGITQSPKYLFRKEGQNVTLSCEQNLNHDAMYWYRQDPGQGLRLIYYSQIVNDFQKGDIAEGYSVSREKKESFPLTVTSAQKNPTAFYLCASKRQAMNTGELFFGEGSRLTVL.

The V gene is TRBV7-3, the J gene TRBJ2-1; 10 bases line up with TRBD2. The germline V gene encodes CDR1 SGHTA and CDR2 FQGTGA. After removal of 4 bases from V and 9 bases from J, the junction contained 9 bases not matched to a gene. The length of the CDR3 is 15 residues. The CDR3 DNA sequence: TGTGCCAGCAGCTCAACTAGCGGGGTGAACGGTGAGCAGTTCTTC. It translates to CASSSTSGVNGEQFF.

This sequence joins TRBV19 and TRBJ2-1, with D maybe TRBD2 (5 bases). Germline V gene sequence: CDR1 LNHDA, CDR2 SQIVND (reference sequence). V was shortened by 1 base and J by 6 bases, with 16 bases between the two germline ends. The CDR3 is 16 residues long. Here the CDR3 DNA reads TGTGCCAGTAGTATAGCTTCCCTGCTAGCAGCCAATGAGCAGTTCTTC. The encoded protein is CASSIASLLAANEQFF.

The chain carries TRBV27 and TRBJ1-1; D call uncertain. The V end was cut by 5 bases, the J end by 0 bases, with 13 bases between. CDR1 and CDR2 (germline): MNHEY, SMNVEV (reference sequence). The CDR3 covers 15 residues. The CDR3 DNA sequence: TGTGCCAGCAGTCCGTCGACATCTATGAACACTGAAGCTTTCTTT. Protein: CASSPSTSMNTEAFF.